The next 29 T cell receptor beta chains were all read from a single sample in a study of blood T cell repertoires in COVID-19. The protocol was immunoSEQ multiplex PCR, while the TCRdb copy is restricted to in-frame clones and leaves out a portion. The sample lists under 400,000 clones; roughly nine tenths were seen once. Sample: peripheral blood. These receptors were obtained from a woman aged 30 to 39 with COVID-19, enrolled during active disease.

The J gene is TRBJ2-7, the V gene TRBV27; 12 bases align to TRBD2. The germline gives CDR1 MNHEY, CDR2 SMNVEV (reference sequence). The CDR3 covers 15 residues. J lost 3 bases, V lost 6 bases, and 6 bases had no gene match. CDR3 region: CASRLRLAGVYEQYF. Written as DNA, the CDR3 is TGTGCCAGCAGGCTAAGACTAGCGGGGGTCTACGAGCAGTACTTC.

The rearrangement uses TRBV28 and TRBJ1-4; 7 bases align to TRBD1. Germline V lookup: CDR1 MDHEN, CDR2 SYDVKM. Trimming at V came to 4 bases and at J to 8 bases, leaving 10 bases not matched to a gene. The CDR3 length is 15 residues. CDR3 in DNA: TGTGCCAGCAGTTCACCAGGGGGTGGTAGGGAAAAACTGTTTTTT. It codes for CASSSPGGGREKLFF.

V and J are TRBV11-2 and TRBJ2-7, with 10 bases lining up with TRBD1. CDR3 length: 14 amino acids. The V gene's germline CDR1 is SGHAT and CDR2 FQNNGV. Germline trimming cut 4 bases from V and 4 bases from J; bases unmatched to any gene: 4. The CDR3 DNA sequence: TGTGCCAGCAGCTGGGGACAGGGGCCATACGAGCAGTACTTC. This codes for CASSWGQGPYEQYF.

The chain employs TRBV28 and TRBJ1-2, with D possibly matching TRBD1 (6 bases). Trimming took 6 bases from V and 4 from J, leaving 15 bases between them. CDR3 length: 14 residues. In germline, CDR1 is MDHEN, CDR2 SYDVKM. This CDR3 reads CASSGGAQSYGYTF. For the CDR3, the DNA is TGTGCCAGCAGCGGGGGGGCGCAGAGCTATGGCTACACCTTC.

This rearrangement joins TRBV5-5 to TRBJ2-7; 7 bases line up with TRBD1. Germline lookup yields CDR1 SGHKS and CDR2 YYEKEE (reference sequence). This CDR3 comprises 15 residues. Losses at the gene ends were 3 bases for V and 0 bases for J; bases not matched to a gene: 6. CDR3 amino acids: CASSSTGTDSYEQYF. DNA of the CDR3: TGTGCCAGCAGCTCAACCGGGACAGACTCCTACGAGCAGTACTTC.

The rearrangement uses TRBV30 and TRBJ1-3; 7 nucleotides agree with TRBD1. V was pared by 2 bases and J by 4 bases, with 8 bases of the junction left unmatched. Germline values: CDR1 GTSNPN, CDR2 SVGIG (reference sequence). This CDR3 is 15 amino acids long. The CDR3 DNA reads TGTGCCTGGAGTACGGGACAGATCTCCGGAAACACCATATATTTT. It yields the protein CAWSTGQISGNTIYF.

About this clone itself: Other nucleotide sequences in the sample specify the same CDR3. DNA for the CDR3: TGTGCCATCAGTGGGACAGGGAGCACTGAAGCTTTCTTT. As protein: CAISGTGSTEAFF. This chain connects TRBV10-3 to TRBJ1-1, with TRBD1 matching 8 bases. CDR3 length: 13 amino acids. The V and J ends lost 4 bases and 4 bases, in that order; junction bases with no gene match: 2. Germline V gene sequence: CDR1 ENHRY, CDR2 SYGVKD.

The chain recombines TRBV12-3 or TRBV12-4 with TRBJ1-5; D remains ambiguous. V lost 0 bases and J 6 bases, leaving 6 bases between the germline ends. The CDR3 contains 13 residues. The CDR3 is CASSLAEAQPQHF. Written as DNA, the CDR3 is TGTGCCAGCAGTTTAGCAGAGGCTCAGCCCCAGCATTTT.

This chain joins TRBV11-2 and TRBJ2-7; TRBD1 matches 7 bases. The ends lost 5 bases at V and 3 bases at J; junction bases unmatched: 7. Germline values: CDR1 SGHAT, CDR2 FQNNGV. The CDR3 contains 14 residues. The DNA of the CDR3 is TGTGCCAGCAGCCAAGGGGCAGGGGGCTACGAGCAGTACTTC. The encoded protein is CASSQGAGGYEQYF.

The chain combines TRBV7-9 with TRBJ1-3, with 8 positions matching TRBD1. CDR3 size: 15 residues. V lost 3 bases, J lost 4 bases, and 5 bases stayed unmatched. Looked up from germline, CDR1 is SEHNR and CDR2 is FQNEAQ (reference sequence). The CDR3 DNA follows: TGTGCCAGCAGCTTCCCCGGGACAGGAGGAAACACCATATATTTT. This encodes CASSFPGTGGNTIYF.

CDR3 nucleotide sequence: TGTGCCAGCAGCCAAGAATTGACAGGTACCTACGAGCAGTACTTC. It encodes CASSQELTGTYEQYF. The rearrangement links TRBV14 to TRBJ2-7; TRBD1 is a possible D gene (6 bases). This CDR3 is 15 amino acids long. Germline V lookup: CDR1 SGHDN, CDR2 FVKESK. The V end was cut by 0 bases, the J end by 2 bases, with 11 bases between.

V usage is TRBV18 and J usage is TRBJ2-7; D may be TRBD1 (5 bases). The V end was cut by 6 bases, the J end by 3 bases, with 12 bases between. The CDR3 has 13 residues. The germline gives CDR1 KGHSH, CDR2 LQKENI. The CDR3 coding sequence is TGTGCCAGCTCTATGGGCAGGGACTACGAGCAGTACTTC. Protein: CASSMGRDYEQYF.

This chain joins TRBV30 and TRBJ1-5; D is unresolved. Germline lookup yields CDR1 GTSNPN and CDR2 SVGIG (reference sequence). V shed 2 bases and J shed 0 bases, with 20 bases lying between them. CDR3 length: 18 amino acids. Here the CDR3 reads CAWSSGGPPSYSNQPQHF. CDR3 nucleotides: TGTGCCTGGAGTTCTGGCGGGCCGCCATCCTATAGCAATCAGCCCCAGCATTTT.

The chain employs TRBV15 and TRBJ2-5; maybe TRBD2 (5 bases). Deletions cut 0 bases from V and 1 base from J, with 15 bases between. The CDR3 runs 17 residues. CDR1 is LNHNV, CDR2 YYDKDF, per germline (reference sequence). The CDR3, as DNA: TGTGCCACCAGCAGAGAAGGAGGAGCGACGATCCAAGAGACCCAGTACTTC. Protein: CATSREGGATIQETQYF.

The J gene is TRBJ2-7, the V gene TRBV24-1, with 8 bases identical to TRBD1. This CDR3 region has 14 residues. The germline CDR1 and CDR2 sequences are KGHDR and SFDVKD. Trimming at V came to 3 bases and at J to 2 bases, leaving 2 bases not matched to a gene. CDR3 residues: CATSDTGGPYEQYF. CDR3 in DNA: TGTGCCACCAGTGATACAGGGGGGCCCTACGAGCAGTACTTC.

This chain links TRBV5-1 with TRBJ2-7; the match to TRBD2 covers 10 bases. Trimming at V came to 4 bases and at J to 6 bases, leaving 10 bases not matched to a gene. CDR1 is SGHRS, CDR2 YFSETQ, per germline. This CDR3 has 15 residues. The CDR3 bases are TGCGCCAGCAGCCCCGGGGGACTAGCGTCGGGCGAGCAGTACTTC. Translation: CASSPGGLASGEQYF. Drawing the rest from reference TRBV5-1 and TRBJ2-7, the complete variable domain is KAGVTQTPRYLIKTRGQQVTLSCSPISGHRSVSWYQQTPGQGLQFLFEYFSETQRNKGNFPGRFSGRQFSNSRSEMNVSTLELGDSALYLCASSPGGLASGEQYFGPGTRLTVT.

V and J are TRBV7-8 and TRBJ2-7, with D possibly matching TRBD2 (5 bases). Between the trimmed V and J ends, which lost 1 base and 6 bases, there was a span of 22 bases. The V gene's germline CDR1 is SGHVS and CDR2 FQNEAQ. CDR3 length equals 17 residues. The CDR3 here is CASSLEVSRGAYGEQYF. The CDR3 DNA reads TGTGCCAGCAGCTTAGAGGTTAGCCGGGGTGCCTACGGCGAGCAGTACTTC.

This clone was counted only a few times. The V call is TRBV11-2, the J call TRBJ1-1; the D is unclear. This CDR3 has 16 residues. From germline, CDR1 is SGHAT and CDR2 FQNNGV. V shed 2 bases and J shed 1 base, with 14 bases lying between them. The CDR3 is CASSLRFGVSNTEAFF. For the CDR3, the DNA is TGTGCCAGCAGCTTACGGTTCGGGGTGTCGAACACTGAAGCTTTCTTT. The full variable domain, in which reference TRBV11-2 and TRBJ1-1 provide the parts outside the CDR3, is EAGVAQSPRYKIIEKRQSVAFWCNPISGHATLYWYQQILGQGPKLLIQFQNNGVVDDSQLPKDRFSAERLKGVDSTLKIQPAKLEDSAVYLCASSLRFGVSNTEAFFGQGTRLTVV.

This chain links TRBV29-1 with TRBJ2-1; possibly TRBD2 for D (5 bases). The CDR3 consists of 13 residues. The V end was cut by 3 bases, the J end by 6 bases, with 12 bases between. Germline CDR1 reads SQVTM; CDR2 reads ANQGSEA. The CDR3 coding sequence is TGCAGCGTTGACGACGGAGGCGCCAATGAGCAGTTCTTC. It codes for CSVDDGGANEQFF.

The chain couples TRBV30 to TRBJ1-2, with D perhaps matching TRBD1 (5 bases). Trimming took 0 bases from V and 6 from J, leaving 11 bases between them. CDR1 GTSNPN and CDR2 SVGIG come from the germline V gene (reference sequence). The CDR3 consists of 13 residues. This CDR3 is CAWSVSRADGYTF. Here the CDR3 DNA reads TGTGCCTGGAGTGTGAGCAGGGCGGATGGCTACACCTTC.

The V gene is TRBV6-5, the J gene TRBJ1-1; perhaps TRBD1 as D (5 bases). The germline V gene has CDR1 MNHEY and CDR2 SVGAGI. Trimming pared 5 bases from V and 5 bases from J, leaving 12 bases between. The CDR3 runs to 13 residues. The CDR3 loop reads CASSRGGETEAFF. The DNA for the CDR3 is TGTGCCAGCAGTCGAGGAGGGGAAACTGAAGCTTTCTTT.

V gene TRBV15 combines with J gene TRBJ1-2, with 7 bases lining up with TRBD1. Looked up from germline, CDR1 is LNHNV and CDR2 is YYDKDF (reference sequence). CDR3 length: 12 residues. With 5 bases clipped from V and 7 bases from J, the junction kept 4 bases outside the gene matches. CDR3 loop: CATSLGGSGYTF. CDR3 in DNA: TGTGCCACCAGCTTAGGGGGCAGTGGCTACACCTTC.

The gene calls are TRBV3-1 (or the pseudogene TRBV3-2) and TRBJ1-2; D unclear. The length of the CDR3 is 14 residues. Trimming pared 3 bases from V and 6 bases from J, leaving 14 bases between. Germline V lookup: CDR1 LGHDT, CDR2 YNNKEL (reference sequence). The CDR3: CASSHSGSRDGYTF. The CDR3 region has the DNA TGTGCCAGCAGCCATAGTGGGAGTAGGGATGGCTACACCTTC.

The chain is built from TRBV30 and TRBJ1-2; D is ambiguous. V was clipped by 0 bases and J by 8 bases, with 13 bases between them. Germline CDR1 is GTSNPN and CDR2 is SVGIG (reference sequence). CDR3 length: 13 residues. CDR3 residues: CAWSVVGRGGYTF. The DNA for the CDR3 is TGTGCCTGGAGTGTAGTGGGGAGAGGCGGCTACACCTTC. The full variable domain, rest sourced from reference TRBV30 and TRBJ1-2, is SQTIHQWPATLVQPVGSPLSLECTVEGTSNPNLYWYRQAAGRGLQLLFYSVGIGQISSEVPQNLSASRPQDRQFILSSKKLLLSDSGFYLCAWSVVGRGGYTFGSGTRLTVV.

The V gene is TRBV28, the J gene TRBJ1-1; D call uncertain. Trimming removed 6 bases from V and 7 bases from J, with 24 bases in between. CDR3 size: 16 residues. CDR1 is MDHEN, CDR2 SYDVKM, per germline. The CDR3 protein is CASSSPSSEEPFEAFF. CDR3 DNA: TGTGCCAGCAGCTCCCCCAGCAGCGAAGAACCCTTTGAAGCTTTCTTT.

The gene calls are TRBV2 and TRBJ1-1; 8 nucleotides agree with TRBD1. The trim removed 6 bases at V and 5 bases at J, leaving 11 bases unmatched. The CDR3 runs to 15 residues. CDR1 is SNHLY, CDR2 FYNNEI, per germline. CDR3 sequence: CASSYYPGGGTEAFF. The CDR3 region has the DNA TGTGCCAGCAGCTACTATCCAGGGGGCGGAACTGAAGCTTTCTTT. The full variable domain, with the rest looked up from reference TRBV2 and TRBJ1-1, is EPEVTQTPSHQVTQMGQEVILRCVPISNHLYFYWYRQILGQKVEFLVSFYNNEISEKSEIFDDQFSVERPDGSNFTLKIRSTKLEDSAMYFCASSYYPGGGTEAFFGQGTRLTVV.

The chain uses TRBV19 and TRBJ1-5; the D is unclear. CDR3 length equals 13 residues. Germline CDR1 LNHDA, CDR2 SQIVND (reference sequence). V was trimmed by 7 bases and J by 5 bases, leaving 12 bases between them. CDR3 sequence reads: CASTAGFYQPQHF. DNA of the CDR3: TGTGCCAGTACTGCGGGGTTTTATCAGCCCCAGCATTTT.

The CDR3 here is CASSEDREYGYTF. Here the CDR3 DNA reads TGTGCCAGCAGTGAGGACAGGGAGTATGGCTACACCTTC. V usage is TRBV6-1 and J usage is TRBJ1-2; 8 bases fit TRBD1. CDR1 MNHNS and CDR2 SASEGT come from the germline V gene. The CDR3 is 13 residues long. J was trimmed by 5 bases and V by 3 bases; bases with no gene match: 2.

The gene calls are TRBV6-5 and TRBJ2-5; 7 positions match TRBD2. The V and J ends lost 2 bases and 4 bases, in that order; junction bases with no gene match: 4. Germline-derived CDR1 and CDR2 are MNHEY and SVGAGI. This CDR3 has 14 residues. CDR3 sequence reads: CASSYGGDRETQYF. In DNA, the CDR3 is TGTGCCAGCAGTTACGGGGGGGATCGAGAGACCCAGTACTTC.